The clone carrying this TCR beta chain showed up many times. This entry comes from a study of tumor-infiltrating lymphocytes in primary liver carcinoma. V shed 6 bases and J 1 base; nucleotides not matched to a gene: 15. The CDR3 has 18 amino acids. The V gene's germline CDR1 is MNHNY and CDR2 SVGAGI (reference sequence). It was unsorted whole blood that yielded blood RNA, and germline DNA was also extracted. Chronic HBV infection, which was untreated, was present in the patients. TCR beta cDNA was prepared out of about 510 ng total RNA by means of a constant-region primer. Modified slightly, ARM-PCR produced TCR beta libraries over three nested multiplex PCR rounds. The two initial PCR rounds, 9 to 11 cycles each, used TRBV1-TRBV30 forward and C-beta reverse primers. TCRdb independently ran MiXCR on the multiplex PCR reads; one entry per CDR3 protein. This repertoire shows roughly 330,000 distinct CDR3 sequences, about 61% found once; its top ten account for about 6.3%.

The rearrangement links TRBV6-6 to TRBJ2-1, with TRBD2 matching 7 bases. The TCR originated in a man between 35 and 55 years old with primary liver carcinoma and hepatitis B virus infection. Specimen: peripheral blood. DNA of the CDR3: TGTGCCAGCAGCCCGGGATCTAGCGGCGTCTTGTCCTACAATGAGCAGTTCTTC. Its protein is CASSPGSSGVLSYNEQFF.